Below, 7 T cell receptor beta chains from the same sample are listed, as sequenced in a study of CD8 T cells in Susac syndrome (dated by TCRdb to about 2019). The library relied on the immunoSEQ multiplex PCR assay. RNA was extracted using the RNeasy kit, and roughly 0.45 to 1 microgram was reverse transcribed with random hexamers. TCRdb took the public reads, trimmed them with fastp at Q25, ran MiXCR for clone calling and kept in-frame beta chains. Rows are combined by CDR3 protein, so each entry shows the most common genes and DNA. The sample table records 120,000 to 150,000 distinct CDR3 sequences; approximately 95% of these occur just once. Of the sample, around 0.29% is held by the ten largest clones. Sequenced: CD8+ T cells from PBMCs. These TCRs come from a human donor in good health.

The chain recombines TRBV15 with TRBJ2-7; D gene ambiguous. V dropped 3 bases and J dropped 5 bases, with 11 bases sitting between them. Germline lookup yields CDR1 LNHNV and CDR2 YYDKDF (reference sequence). This CDR3 has 13 residues. In nucleotides, the CDR3 is TGTGCCACCAGCAGGGGTCCTCTTGACGAGCAGTACTTC. This translates into CATSRGPLDEQYF. The full variable domain, its missing parts supplied by reference TRBV15 and TRBJ2-7, is DAMVIQNPRYQVTQFGKPVTLSCSQTLNHNVMYWYQQKSSQAPKLLFHYYDKDFNNEADTPDNFQSRRPNTSFCFLDIRSPGLGDTAMYLCATSRGPLDEQYFGPGTRLTVT.

The chain joins TRBV27 to TRBJ2-1, with 9 bases identical to TRBD2. This CDR3 region has 15 residues. Germline lookup yields CDR1 MNHEY and CDR2 SMNVEV (reference sequence). V shed 2 bases, J shed 8 bases, and the junction held 7 bases outside the gene matches. The CDR3 DNA is TGTGCCAGCAGTTTAATAGCGGGAGCGGGGTATGAGCAGTTCTTC. It is translated as CASSLIAGAGYEQFF.

This clonotype has more than one count but fewer than ten. This sequence joins TRBV29-1 and TRBJ1-2; TRBD1 is a possible D gene (5 bases). Trimming stripped 3 bases from V and 4 bases from J, with 12 bases between. CDR3 length: 13 residues. Germline-derived CDR1 and CDR2 are SQVTM and ANQGSEA. This CDR3 reads CSVEDRRGYGYTF. Written as DNA, the CDR3 is TGCAGCGTTGAGGATAGAAGGGGCTATGGCTACACCTTC. The whole variable domain, filled in from reference TRBV29-1 and TRBJ1-2, reads SAVISQKPSRDICQRGTSLTIQCQVDSQVTMMFWYRQQPGQSLTLIATANQGSEATYESGFVIDKFPISRPNLTFSTLTVSNMSPEDSSIYLCSVEDRRGYGYTFGSGTRLTVV.

This chain connects TRBV4-1 to TRBJ2-5; D is unclear. Between the trimmed V and J ends, which lost 0 bases and 3 bases, there was a span of 11 bases. This CDR3 region has 15 residues. The germline gives CDR1 MGHRA, CDR2 YSYEKL. The CDR3 DNA sequence: TGCGCCAGCAGCCAAGATAAAGGGAACGAAGAGACCCAGTACTTC. This sequence encodes CASSQDKGNEETQYF.

J is TRBJ2-3 and V is TRBV5-6; D might be TRBD2 (6 bases). The length of the CDR3 is 15 residues. With 3 bases removed from V and 1 base from J, the gap between germline ends came to 12 bases. Germline lookup yields CDR1 SGHDT and CDR2 YYEEEE. CDR3 coding DNA: TGTGCCAGCAGCTCCTGGGGGGTCGGCACAGATACGCAGTATTTT. This gives the protein CASSSWGVGTDTQYF.

The count of this clonotype is one. This chain connects TRBV3-1 to TRBJ2-6; no firm D call. The germline gives CDR1 LGHDT, CDR2 YNNKEL (reference sequence). The CDR3 loop spans 15 amino acids. Trimming shortened V by 4 bases and J by 0 bases, and 7 bases separated the two germline ends. The CDR3 bases are TGTGCCAGCAGCCTTCTGTTCTCTGGGGCCAACGTCCTGACTTTC. Translated: CASSLLFSGANVLTF.

The V gene is TRBV7-9, the J gene TRBJ1-5, with D maybe TRBD1 (5 bases). The V gene's germline CDR1 is SEHNR and CDR2 FQNEAQ (reference sequence). V was pared by 10 bases and J by 2 bases, with 18 bases between. The CDR3 consists of 15 residues. CDR3 DNA sequence: TGTGCCACCACCGGGGCAGGTGGGGGCAATCAGCCCCAGCATTTT. Residues: CATTGAGGGNQPQHF.